The next 27 T cell receptor beta chains were all read from a single sample in a study of T-cell reconstitution after alpha-beta-depleted transplantation in children. A library of TCRbeta sequences, prepared with unique molecular identifiers, was generated. TCRdb processed the PCR reads anew with MiXCR; each CDR3 protein has one entry. This sample has about 980,000 distinct CDR3 sequences, with around 30% found just once. The specimen comprised PBMCs, mostly from graft donor cells, sampled 360 days after TCRalphabeta/CD19-depleted stem cell transplant. The receptors were gathered from a boy younger than two who had a stem cell transplant for SCID, so the T cells may come from the graft donor.

This chain uses TRBV7-2 with TRBJ2-7; 8 bases align to TRBD1. Germline V CDR1 and CDR2: SGHTA, FQGNSA. The trim removed 3 bases at V and 3 bases at J, leaving 7 bases unmatched. The CDR3 is made up of 15 amino acids. The CDR3 loop is CASSLRTGIGYEQYF. As DNA, the CDR3 is TGTGCCAGCAGCTTGAGGACAGGGATTGGCTACGAGCAGTACTTC.

The chain recombines TRBV2 with TRBJ1-2; D is perhaps TRBD1 (5 bases). The V end lost 6 bases, the J end lost 4 bases, and 24 bases lay between the germline ends. This CDR3 region has 17 residues. In germline, CDR1 is SNHLY, CDR2 FYNNEI. CDR3 region: CASSPLLSAGNGYGYTF. The CDR3, as DNA: TGTGCCAGCAGCCCCCTCCTCTCCGCAGGGAACGGCTATGGCTACACCTTC.

The chain is built from TRBV3-1 and TRBJ2-5; tentative D call: TRBD2 (5 bases). Trimming took off 2 bases at V and 0 bases at J, with 19 bases between the two ends. The CDR3 length is 18 residues. CDR1 and CDR2 (germline): LGHDT, YNNKEL (reference sequence). CDR3 nucleotide sequence: TGTGCCAGCAGCCAACGTCCCGGACTTGCTTCTTACCAAGAGACCCAGTACTTC. This encodes CASSQRPGLASYQETQYF.

The chain has TRBV11-2 and TRBJ2-6; TRBD2 matches 13 bases. CDR1 and CDR2 (germline): SGHAT, FQNNGV. CDR3 length equals 21 residues. Trimming took 5 bases from V and 1 from J; bases not matched to a gene: 14. The CDR3, as DNA: TGTGCCAGCAGCCGGACTAGCGGGGGTCTCGAACTGCCTTCTGGGGCCAACGTCCTGACTTTC. This codes for CASSRTSGGLELPSGANVLTF.

The chain couples TRBV2 to TRBJ1-4, with D possibly being TRBD1 (5 bases). CDR1 SNHLY and CDR2 FYNNEI come from the germline V gene. V dropped 6 bases and J dropped 3 bases, with 14 bases sitting between them. CDR3 length equals 15 residues. DNA for the CDR3: TGTGCCAGCAGCTCCCAGGGTATCCCTAATGAAAAACTGTTTTTT. Its translation: CASSSQGIPNEKLFF.

This rearrangement joins TRBV12-3 or TRBV12-4 to TRBJ1-2; D is undetermined. The ends were cut back, 3 bases at V and 6 bases at J, with 8 bases in the middle. There are 12 residues in the CDR3. CDR3 DNA sequence: TGTGCCAGCAGTTTGAACCGGGATGGCTACACCTTC. It codes for CASSLNRDGYTF.

Many counts were recorded for this clonotype. This sequence joins TRBV12-3 or TRBV12-4 and TRBJ1-4; D call uncertain. CDR3 length equals 13 residues. V was shortened by 5 bases and J by 6 bases, with 10 bases between the two germline ends. The DNA for the CDR3 is TGTGCCAGCAGTCATGGACCAGATGAAAAACTGTTTTTT. This encodes CASSHGPDEKLFF.

The chain carries TRBV30 and TRBJ2-3, with D possibly being TRBD2 (6 bases). The CDR3 totals 16 residues. Trimming removed 0 bases from V and 3 bases from J, with 16 bases in between. CDR1 GTSNPN and CDR2 SVGIG come from the germline V gene (reference sequence). The CDR3 region has the DNA TGTGCCTGGAGTGTTAGCGCGGGTGGGAGGACAGATACGCAGTATTTT. It translates to CAWSVSAGGRTDTQYF. Using reference TRBV30 and TRBJ2-3 for the parts outside the CDR3, the full variable domain is SQTIHQWPATLVQPVGSPLSLECTVEGTSNPNLYWYRQAAGRGLQLLFYSVGIGQISSEVPQNLSASRPQDRQFILSSKKLLLSDSGFYLCAWSVSAGGRTDTQYFGPGTRLTVL.

The chain uses TRBV5-1 and TRBJ1-1, with D possibly matching TRBD1 (5 bases). CDR1 and CDR2 (germline): SGHRS, YFSETQ. This CDR3 contains 16 residues. Trimming took off 4 bases at V and 2 bases at J, with 18 bases between the two ends. CDR3 sequence (DNA): TGCGCCAGCAGCCCGGGACGAGGGGACTCAAACACTGAAGCTTTCTTT. Its protein is CASSPGRGDSNTEAFF.

The chain recombines TRBV7-2 with TRBJ2-4, with 13 bases matching TRBD2. CDR3 size: 15 residues. J gave up 10 bases and V 1 base, and 4 bases lay outside the gene matches. Per germline, CDR1 SGHTA and CDR2 FQGNSA. In nucleotides, the CDR3 is TGTGCCAGCAGCTTAGAGACTAGCGGGGGGAAAATTCAGTACTTC. This translates into CASSLETSGGKIQYF. Full variable domain (missing parts from reference TRBV7-2 and TRBJ2-4): GAGVSQSPSNKVTEKGKDVELRCDPISGHTALYWYRQSLGQGLEFLIYFQGNSAPDKSGLPSDRFSAERTGGSVSTLTIQRTQQEDSAVYLCASSLETSGGKIQYFGAGTRLSVL.

The V call is TRBV12-3 or TRBV12-4, the J call TRBJ1-6; possible D gene TRBD1, 5 bases. This CDR3 spans 14 amino acids. Deletions cut 5 bases from V and 5 bases from J, with 10 bases between. The chain's CDR3 is CASSLGGDNSPLHF. CDR3 coding DNA: TGTGCCAGCAGTCTCGGGGGTGATAATTCACCCCTCCACTTT.

The V gene is TRBV20-1, the J gene TRBJ2-3; TRBD2 agrees at 8 bases. The germline gives CDR1 DFQATT, CDR2 SNEGSKA (reference sequence). V shed 6 bases and J 0 bases; nucleotides not matched to a gene: 8. The CDR3 has 15 amino acids. In DNA form, the CDR3 reads TGCAGTGCCCTGGCGGGGGGATCTAGCACAGATACGCAGTATTTT. Protein: CSALAGGSSTDTQYF.

V and J are TRBV4-2 and TRBJ2-5, with 7 bases matching TRBD1. The J segment lost 4 bases and the V segment lost 0 bases, leaving 5 bases of the junction unmatched. This CDR3 contains 15 residues. CDR1 is LGHNA and CDR2 is YNFKEQ in the germline V gene. The CDR3 spells CASSQDIGGRETQYF. In DNA, the CDR3 is TGTGCCAGCAGCCAAGATATAGGGGGCCGAGAGACCCAGTACTTC.

This clonotype was counted a few times. The chain combines TRBV5-6 with TRBJ2-3; tentative D call: TRBD1 (5 bases). CDR1 is SGHDT, CDR2 YYEEEE, per germline. The CDR3 is 16 amino acids. V was shortened by 0 bases and J by 4 bases, with 15 bases between the two germline ends. The CDR3 DNA follows: TGTGCCAGCAGCTTGGTGGGGCTAAGGGGCGCAGATACGCAGTATTTT. This translates into CASSLVGLRGADTQYF.

A few counts support this clonotype. This chain connects TRBV5-6 to TRBJ1-1; TRBD1 aligns across 7 bases. After removal of 0 bases from V and 0 bases from J, the junction contained 5 bases not matched to a gene. The germline gives CDR1 SGHDT, CDR2 YYEEEE. The CDR3 totals 16 residues. The CDR3 DNA reads TGTGCCAGCAGCTTGGACGCGGGACAGCTGAACACTGAAGCTTTCTTT. Translated: CASSLDAGQLNTEAFF. The variable domain in full, completed from reference TRBV5-6 and TRBJ1-1, reads DAGVTQSPTHLIKTRGQQVTLRCSPKSGHDTVSWYQQALGQGPQFIFQYYEEEERQRGNFPDRFSGHQFPNYSSELNVNALLLGDSALYLCASSLDAGQLNTEAFFGQGTRLTVV.

The chain has TRBV5-1 and TRBJ2-5, with D uncertain. Trimming cost V 7 bases and J 3 bases, with 13 bases left between them. The CDR3 extends over 13 amino acids. Germline V gene lookup returns CDR1 SGHRS and CDR2 YFSETQ. CDR3 coding DNA: TGCGCCAGCGGTTGGGGAAGTGAAGAGACCCAGTACTTC. It specifies CASGWGSEETQYF.

The chain has TRBV14 and TRBJ1-6; D is perhaps TRBD1 (5 bases). The germline V gene has CDR1 SGHDN and CDR2 FVKESK. Trimming cost V 2 bases and J 7 bases, with 12 bases left between them. The CDR3 extends over 15 amino acids. The CDR3 protein is CASSQQGSENSPLHF. The CDR3 DNA reads as TGTGCCAGCAGCCAACAGGGATCTGAGAATTCACCCCTCCACTTT. Full variable domain (outside the CDR3, taken from reference TRBV14 and TRBJ1-6): EAGVTQFPSHSVIEKGQTVTLRCDPISGHDNLYWYRRVMGKEIKFLLHFVKESKQDESGMPNNRFLAERTGGTYSTLKVQPAELEDSGVYFCASSQQGSENSPLHFGNGTRLTVT.

This clonotype was picked up a small number of times. The chain combines TRBV9 with TRBJ2-5; no clear D. CDR1 is SGDLS, CDR2 YYNGEE, per germline. The CDR3 covers 14 residues. The ends were cut back, 2 bases at V and 2 bases at J, with 10 bases in the middle. DNA of the CDR3: TGTGCCAGCAGCGTCGACTGGGCACAAGAGACCCAGTACTTC. Its protein is CASSVDWAQETQYF.

This clonotype was counted only a few times. The rearrangement uses TRBV29-1 and TRBJ2-2, with TRBD1 matching 9 bases. The CDR3 covers 14 residues. The V gene's germline CDR1 is SQVTM and CDR2 ANQGSEA. V was pared by 6 bases and J by 6 bases, with 8 bases of the junction left unmatched. CDR3 in amino acids: CSVAGTGYSGELFF. Written as DNA, the CDR3 is TGCAGCGTCGCCGGGACAGGGTATTCCGGGGAGCTGTTTTTT.

J is TRBJ2-4 and V is TRBV19; D might be TRBD2 (6 bases). V lost 4 bases, J lost 0 bases, and 13 bases lay in between. Looked up from germline, CDR1 is LNHDA and CDR2 is SQIVND (reference sequence). This CDR3 is 16 amino acids long. CDR3 coding DNA: TGTGCCAGTAGTACGCCGGGACTTCTAGCCAAAAACATTCAGTACTTC. This translates into CASSTPGLLAKNIQYF.

This clonotype was counted between two and nine times. V gene TRBV7-2 combines with J gene TRBJ2-3; possible D gene TRBD2, 5 bases. The CDR3 extends over 14 amino acids. Germline V gene data show CDR1 as SGHTA and CDR2 as FQGNSA. V was cut by 5 bases and J by 6 bases, with 15 bases left in between. The CDR3 nucleotides read TGTGCCAGCAGCCGGGATCGGGTGATGGATACGCAGTATTTT. It codes for CASSRDRVMDTQYF.

This clonotype turned up a few times. V usage is TRBV28 and J usage is TRBJ1-2; D call uncertain. CDR3 length: 13 amino acids. Trimming pared 7 bases from V and 2 bases from J, leaving 11 bases between. Germline loops: CDR1 MDHEN, CDR2 SYDVKM. CDR3 nucleotide sequence: TGTGCCAGCATCTCCGGACGGAACTATGGCTACACCTTC. Protein product: CASISGRNYGYTF.

The chain recombines TRBV20-1 with TRBJ1-1; D is unresolved. V was trimmed by 3 bases and J by 8 bases, leaving 13 bases between them. The CDR3 consists of 12 residues. Germline V gene lookup returns CDR1 DFQATT and CDR2 SNEGSKA (reference sequence). The CDR3 spells CSASRHLREAFF. CDR3 DNA: TGCAGTGCTAGCCGTCACCTCAGAGAAGCTTTCTTT.

This clonotype was found a few times. This sequence joins TRBV18 and TRBJ2-1; 10 bases fit TRBD1. In germline, CDR1 is KGHSH, CDR2 LQKENI. V shed 4 bases, J shed 6 bases, and the junction held 3 bases outside the gene matches. The CDR3 contains 14 residues. This chain's CDR3 is CASSRQGAGNEQFF. DNA for the CDR3: TGTGCCAGCTCACGACAGGGGGCGGGCAATGAGCAGTTCTTC.

This chain links TRBV7-2 with TRBJ2-5; D possibly corresponds to TRBD2 (5 bases). The CDR3 contains 15 residues. CDR1 SGHTA and CDR2 FQGNSA come from the germline V gene. Between the trimmed V and J ends, which lost 5 bases and 2 bases, there was a span of 15 bases. CDR3 sequence reads: CASSPIALSQETQYF. In DNA form, the CDR3 reads TGTGCCAGCAGCCCTATAGCGCTATCTCAAGAGACCCAGTACTTC.

The gene calls are TRBV15 and TRBJ2-7; no firm D call. The germline CDR1 and CDR2 sequences are LNHNV and YYDKDF (reference sequence). The V and J ends lost 0 bases and 9 bases respectively, with 12 bases between them. This CDR3 has 13 amino acids. The CDR3 reads CATSRDRERMQYF. CDR3 nucleotide sequence: TGTGCCACCAGCAGAGATCGTGAAAGGATGCAGTACTTC.

This clonotype showed up just a few times. Sequence at one end of the junction differs from germline and may be a read error. This sequence joins TRBV6-2 or TRBV6-3 and TRBJ2-4, with TRBD2 matching 11 bases. CDR1 and CDR2 from the germline V gene are MNHEY and SVGEGT. The CDR3 totals 13 residues. The CDR3 loop reads CASSYSTSGANTF. DNA of the CDR3: TGTGCCAGCAGTTACTCGACTAGCGGGGCCAATACCTTC.